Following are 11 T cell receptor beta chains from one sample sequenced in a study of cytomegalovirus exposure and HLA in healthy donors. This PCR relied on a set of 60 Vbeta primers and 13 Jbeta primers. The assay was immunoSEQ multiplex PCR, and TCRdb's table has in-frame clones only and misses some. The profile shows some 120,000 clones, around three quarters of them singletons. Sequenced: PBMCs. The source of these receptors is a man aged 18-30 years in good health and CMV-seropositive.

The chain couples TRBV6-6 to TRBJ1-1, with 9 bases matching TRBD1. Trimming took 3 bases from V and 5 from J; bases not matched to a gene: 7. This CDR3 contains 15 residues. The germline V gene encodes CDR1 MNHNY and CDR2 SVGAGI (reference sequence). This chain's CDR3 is CASSYDRGSWTEAFF. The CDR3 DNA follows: TGTGCCAGCAGTTATGACAGGGGGTCGTGGACTGAAGCTTTCTTT.

The CDR3 region is CAITPRQVNTEAFF. CDR3 in DNA: TGTGCCATAACCCCACGGCAGGTCAACACTGAAGCTTTCTTT. This chain connects TRBV10-3 to TRBJ1-1; D ambiguous. The length of the CDR3 is 14 residues. The germline V gene encodes CDR1 ENHRY and CDR2 SYGVKD. V shed 9 bases and J shed 2 bases, with 16 bases lying between them.

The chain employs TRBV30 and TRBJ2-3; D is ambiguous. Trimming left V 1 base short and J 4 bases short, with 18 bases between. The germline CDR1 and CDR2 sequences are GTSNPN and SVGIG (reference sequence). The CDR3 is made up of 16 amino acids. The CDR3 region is CAWSDSPLRGADTQYF. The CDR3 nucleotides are TGTGCCTGGAGTGATTCGCCTCTTCGAGGAGCAGATACGCAGTATTTT.

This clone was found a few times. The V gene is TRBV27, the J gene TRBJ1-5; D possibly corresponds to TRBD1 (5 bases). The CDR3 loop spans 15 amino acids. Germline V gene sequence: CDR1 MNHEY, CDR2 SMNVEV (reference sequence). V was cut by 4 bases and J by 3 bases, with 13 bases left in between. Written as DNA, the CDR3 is TGTGCCAGCAGTTCCAGACAGCCCACCAATCAGCCCCAGCATTTT. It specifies CASSSRQPTNQPQHF.

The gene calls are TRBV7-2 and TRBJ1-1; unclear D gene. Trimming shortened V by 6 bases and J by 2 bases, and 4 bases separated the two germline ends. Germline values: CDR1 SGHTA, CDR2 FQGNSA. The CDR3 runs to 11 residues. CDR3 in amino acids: CASSHNTEAFF. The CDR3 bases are TGTGCCAGCAGTCATAACACTGAAGCTTTCTTT.

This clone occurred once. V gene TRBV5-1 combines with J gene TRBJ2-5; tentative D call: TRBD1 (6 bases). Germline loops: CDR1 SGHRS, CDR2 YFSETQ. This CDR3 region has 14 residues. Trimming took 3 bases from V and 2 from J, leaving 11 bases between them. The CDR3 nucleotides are TGCGCCAGCAGCTACGGACAGTTACAAGAGACCCAGTACTTC. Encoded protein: CASSYGQLQETQYF.

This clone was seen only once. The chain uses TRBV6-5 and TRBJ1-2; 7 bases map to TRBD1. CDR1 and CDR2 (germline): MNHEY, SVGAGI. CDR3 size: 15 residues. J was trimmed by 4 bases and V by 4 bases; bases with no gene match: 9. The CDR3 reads CASSLEGSGGYGYTF. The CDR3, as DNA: TGTGCCAGCAGTTTAGAGGGATCAGGGGGCTATGGCTACACCTTC.

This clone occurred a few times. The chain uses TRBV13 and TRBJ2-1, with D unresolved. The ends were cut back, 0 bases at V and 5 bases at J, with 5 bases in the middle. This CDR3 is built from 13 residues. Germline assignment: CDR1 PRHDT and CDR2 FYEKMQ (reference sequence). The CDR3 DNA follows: TGTGCCAGCAGCTTAGGCCCCGACAATGAGCAGTTCTTC. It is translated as CASSLGPDNEQFF.

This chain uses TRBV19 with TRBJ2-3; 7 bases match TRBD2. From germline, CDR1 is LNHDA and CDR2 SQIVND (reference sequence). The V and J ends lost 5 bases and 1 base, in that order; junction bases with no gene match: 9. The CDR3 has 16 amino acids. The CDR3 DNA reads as TGTGCCAGTAGTCGGAATGGACTAGGGGGCACAGATACGCAGTATTTT. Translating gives CASSRNGLGGTDTQYF.

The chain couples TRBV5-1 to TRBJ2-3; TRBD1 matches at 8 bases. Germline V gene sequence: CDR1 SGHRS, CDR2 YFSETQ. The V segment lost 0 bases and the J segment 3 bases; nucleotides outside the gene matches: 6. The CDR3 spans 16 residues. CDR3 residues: CASSLATGGLTDTQYF. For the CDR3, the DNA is TGCGCCAGCAGCTTGGCAACAGGGGGGCTGACAGATACGCAGTATTTT.

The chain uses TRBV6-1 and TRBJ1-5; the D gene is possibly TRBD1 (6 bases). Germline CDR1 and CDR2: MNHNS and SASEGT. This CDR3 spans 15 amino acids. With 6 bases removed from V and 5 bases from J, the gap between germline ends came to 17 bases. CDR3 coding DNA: TGTGCCAGCAGCCCGTGGCAGGGACACGATCAGCCCCAGCATTTT. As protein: CASSPWQGHDQPQHF.